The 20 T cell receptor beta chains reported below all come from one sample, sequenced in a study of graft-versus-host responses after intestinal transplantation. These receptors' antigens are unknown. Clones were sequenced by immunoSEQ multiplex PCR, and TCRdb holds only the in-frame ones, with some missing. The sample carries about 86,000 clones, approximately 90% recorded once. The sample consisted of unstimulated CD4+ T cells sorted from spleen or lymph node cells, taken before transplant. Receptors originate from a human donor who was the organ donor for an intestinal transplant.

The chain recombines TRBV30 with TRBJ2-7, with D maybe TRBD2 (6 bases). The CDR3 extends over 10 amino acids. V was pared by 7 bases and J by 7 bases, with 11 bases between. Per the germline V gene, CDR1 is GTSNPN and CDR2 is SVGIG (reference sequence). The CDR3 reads CASGGIEQYF. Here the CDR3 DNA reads TGTGCCTCCGGGGGTATAGAGCAGTACTTC.

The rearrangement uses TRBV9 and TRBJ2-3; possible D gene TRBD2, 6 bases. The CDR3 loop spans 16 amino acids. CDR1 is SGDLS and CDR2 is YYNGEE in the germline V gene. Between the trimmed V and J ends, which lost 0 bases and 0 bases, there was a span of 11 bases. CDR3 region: CASSVDGGTSTDTQYF. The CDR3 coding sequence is TGTGCCAGCAGCGTAGACGGGGGAACTAGCACAGATACGCAGTATTTT.

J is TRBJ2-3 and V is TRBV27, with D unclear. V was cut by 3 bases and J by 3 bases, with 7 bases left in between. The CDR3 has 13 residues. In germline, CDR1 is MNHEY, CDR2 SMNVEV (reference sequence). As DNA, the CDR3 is TGTGCCAGCAGTTTGCGAGAAACAGATACGCAGTATTTT. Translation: CASSLRETDTQYF.

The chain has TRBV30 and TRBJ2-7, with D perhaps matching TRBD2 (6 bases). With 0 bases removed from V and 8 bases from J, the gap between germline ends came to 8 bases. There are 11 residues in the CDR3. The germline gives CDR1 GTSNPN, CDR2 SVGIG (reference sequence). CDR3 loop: CAWSVAGKQYF. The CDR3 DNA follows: TGTGCCTGGAGTGTGGCGGGGAAGCAGTACTTC.

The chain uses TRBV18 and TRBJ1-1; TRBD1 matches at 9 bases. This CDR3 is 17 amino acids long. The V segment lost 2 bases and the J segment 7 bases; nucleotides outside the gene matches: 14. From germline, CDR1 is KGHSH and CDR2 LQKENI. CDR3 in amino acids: CASSPDRLGTGTDEAFF. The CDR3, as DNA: TGTGCCAGCTCACCAGATCGACTCGGGACAGGGACTGATGAAGCTTTCTTT. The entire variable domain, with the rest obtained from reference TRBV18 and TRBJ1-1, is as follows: NAGVMQNPRHLVRRRGQEARLRCSPMKGHSHVYWYRQLPEEGLKFMVYLQKENIIDESGMPKERFSAEFPKEGPSILRIQQVVRGDSAAYFCASSPDRLGTGTDEAFFGQGTRLTVV.

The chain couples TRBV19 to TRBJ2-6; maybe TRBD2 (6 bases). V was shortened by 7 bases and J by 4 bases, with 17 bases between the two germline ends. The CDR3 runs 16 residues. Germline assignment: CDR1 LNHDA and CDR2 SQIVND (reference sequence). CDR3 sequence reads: CASTEFGGGGANVLTF. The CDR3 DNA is TGTGCCAGTACCGAATTTGGGGGAGGCGGGGCCAACGTCCTGACTTTC.

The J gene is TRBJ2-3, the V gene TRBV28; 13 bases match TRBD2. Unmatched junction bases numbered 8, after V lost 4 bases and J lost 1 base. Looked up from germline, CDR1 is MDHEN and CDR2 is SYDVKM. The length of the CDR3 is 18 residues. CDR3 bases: TGTGCCAGCAGTTCCACTAGCGGGAGGGGTCGCGGCACAGATACGCAGTATTTT. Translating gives CASSSTSGRGRGTDTQYF.

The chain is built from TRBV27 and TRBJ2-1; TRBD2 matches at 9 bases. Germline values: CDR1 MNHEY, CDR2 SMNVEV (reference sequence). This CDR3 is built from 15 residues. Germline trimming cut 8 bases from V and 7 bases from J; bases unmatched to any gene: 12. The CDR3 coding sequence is TGTGCCAGCCGTCCTAGCGGGACCGGGGGGAATGAGCAGTTCTTC. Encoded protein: CASRPSGTGGNEQFF.

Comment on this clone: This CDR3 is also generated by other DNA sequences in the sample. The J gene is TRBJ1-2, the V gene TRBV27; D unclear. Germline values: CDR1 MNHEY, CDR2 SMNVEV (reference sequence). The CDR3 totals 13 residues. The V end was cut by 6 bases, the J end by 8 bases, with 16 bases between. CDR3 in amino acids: CASSLPTGRGYTF. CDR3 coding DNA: TGTGCCAGCAGCCTTCCCACGGGTAGGGGCTACACCTTC.

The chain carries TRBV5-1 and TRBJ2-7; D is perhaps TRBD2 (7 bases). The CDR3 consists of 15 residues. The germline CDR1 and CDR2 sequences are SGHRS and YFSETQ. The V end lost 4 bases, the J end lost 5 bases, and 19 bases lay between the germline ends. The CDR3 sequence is CASSPGGGALDEQYF. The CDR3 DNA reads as TGCGCCAGCAGCCCGGGTGGGGGGGCATTGGACGAGCAGTACTTC.

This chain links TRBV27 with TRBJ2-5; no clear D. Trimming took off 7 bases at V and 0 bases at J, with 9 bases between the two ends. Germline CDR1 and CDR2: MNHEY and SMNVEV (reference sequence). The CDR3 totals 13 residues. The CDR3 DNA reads TGTGCCAGCAAACAGAAAAACCAAGAGACCCAGTACTTC. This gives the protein CASKQKNQETQYF.

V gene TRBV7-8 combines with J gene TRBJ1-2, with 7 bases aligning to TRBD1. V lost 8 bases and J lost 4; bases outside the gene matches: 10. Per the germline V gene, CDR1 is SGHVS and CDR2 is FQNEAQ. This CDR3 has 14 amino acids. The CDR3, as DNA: TGTGCCAGCGATCCGGGACAGCTACTCTATGGCTACACCTTC. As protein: CASDPGQLLYGYTF.

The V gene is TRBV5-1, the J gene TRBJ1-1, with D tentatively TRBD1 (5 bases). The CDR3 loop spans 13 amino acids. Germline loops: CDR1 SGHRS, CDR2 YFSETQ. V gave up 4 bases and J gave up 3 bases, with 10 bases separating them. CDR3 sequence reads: CASSPHRYTEAFF. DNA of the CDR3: TGCGCCAGCAGCCCCCACAGGTACACTGAAGCTTTCTTT.

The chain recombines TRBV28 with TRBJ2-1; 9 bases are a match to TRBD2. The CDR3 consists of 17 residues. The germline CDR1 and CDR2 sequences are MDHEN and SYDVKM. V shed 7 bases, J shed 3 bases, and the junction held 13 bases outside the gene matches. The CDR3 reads CASTSRVLAGVYNEQFF. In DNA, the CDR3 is TGTGCCAGCACCTCAAGGGTACTAGCGGGTGTCTACAATGAGCAGTTCTTC.

For the CDR3, the DNA is TGCAGTGCTCGCGGGAACACTGAAGCTTTCTTT. This translates into CSARGNTEAFF. This chain links TRBV20-1 with TRBJ1-1; D is unresolved. The CDR3 runs 11 residues. The V and J ends lost 5 bases and 1 base respectively, with 5 bases between them. Germline CDR1 is DFQATT and CDR2 is SNEGSKA (reference sequence).

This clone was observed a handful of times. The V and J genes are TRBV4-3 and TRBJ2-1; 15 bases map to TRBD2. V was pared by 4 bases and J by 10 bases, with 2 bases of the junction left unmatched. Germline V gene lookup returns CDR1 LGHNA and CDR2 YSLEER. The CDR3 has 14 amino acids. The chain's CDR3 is CASSLGLAGGEQFF. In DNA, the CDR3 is TGCGCCAGCAGCCTTGGACTAGCGGGAGGGGAGCAGTTCTTC.

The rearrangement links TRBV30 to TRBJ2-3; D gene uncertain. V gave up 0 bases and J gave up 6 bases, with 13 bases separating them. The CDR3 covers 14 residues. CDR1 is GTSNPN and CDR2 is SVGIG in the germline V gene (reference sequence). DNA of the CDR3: TGTGCCTGGAGTGTATTGCCAGTCGGGGATACGCAGTATTTT. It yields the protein CAWSVLPVGDTQYF.

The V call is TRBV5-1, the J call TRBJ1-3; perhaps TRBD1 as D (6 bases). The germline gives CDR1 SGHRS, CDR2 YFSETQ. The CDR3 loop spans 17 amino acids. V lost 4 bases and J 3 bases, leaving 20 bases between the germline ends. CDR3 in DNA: TGCGCCAGCAGCCCGGAACCGACAGGTCGGGGTGGAAACACCATATATTTT. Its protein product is CASSPEPTGRGGNTIYF.

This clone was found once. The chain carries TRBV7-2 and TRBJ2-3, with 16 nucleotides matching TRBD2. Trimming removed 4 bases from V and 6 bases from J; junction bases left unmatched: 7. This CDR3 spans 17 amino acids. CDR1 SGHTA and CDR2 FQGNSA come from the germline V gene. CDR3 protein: CASSWPGLAGGGDTQYF. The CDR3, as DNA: TGTGCCAGCAGCTGGCCGGGACTAGCGGGAGGGGGCGATACGCAGTATTTT. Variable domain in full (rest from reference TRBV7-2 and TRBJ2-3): GAGVSQSPSNKVTEKGKDVELRCDPISGHTALYWYRQSLGQGLEFLIYFQGNSAPDKSGLPSDRFSAERTGGSVSTLTIQRTQQEDSAVYLCASSWPGLAGGGDTQYFGPGTRLTVL.

CDR3 region: CASSFVSSGANVLTF. In DNA, the CDR3 is TGTGCCAGCAGTTTTGTGAGCTCTGGGGCCAACGTCCTGACTTTC. The chain combines TRBV27 with TRBJ2-6; D call uncertain. The V and J ends lost 3 bases and 0 bases respectively, with 6 bases between them. This CDR3 has 15 amino acids. Germline-derived CDR1 and CDR2 are MNHEY and SMNVEV (reference sequence).